The entry below describes one T cell receptor beta chain. Antigen unknown. These data originate in a study of T cell repertoires in cytomegalovirus infection. Study as a whole: Well-studied HLA-B-restricted epitopes and recently identified HLA-C-restricted epitopes of CMV were both used in the study. Regarding the study as a whole: HLA-C-restricted CMV clonotypes gave the most frequent clonotype in two of eight donors.

A single record per CDR3 protein comes from TCRdb applying MiXCR to the reads. This sample has about 570,000 distinct CDR3 sequences; around 40% occur once, and the top ten carry 40% to 60%. Germline CDR1 and CDR2: MNHNS and SASEGT. CDR3 size: 13 residues. Trimming took 8 bases from V and 4 from J; bases not matched to a gene: 5. Sequenced here: cultured PBMCs, sampled from culture after CMV antigen stimulation. The sequence was obtained from a human donor in good health (CMV status not recorded). Some clones in this sample may be carry-over from other donors' samples. The rearrangement uses TRBV6-1 and TRBJ2-3; TRBD1 matches 8 bases. The CDR3 coding sequence is TGTGCCAGCCTTGGACAGGGTCCAGATACGCAGTATTTT. The encoded protein is CASLGQGPDTQYF.